This is a list of T cell receptor beta chains from one sample in a study of vaccination effects on CD4 cells after COVID-19. Sequencing used immunoSEQ multiplex PCR; TCRdb keeps in-frame clones, though not all of them. The table includes tens of thousands of clones, approximately 74% detected once. The antigens for these receptors are not known. The sample was CD4+ T cells from PBMCs cultured with HCoV-NL63 spike peptides, taken before COVID-19 vaccination. The origin of the receptors is a human donor who received a COVID-19 vaccine. Both conserved end residues are part of each CDR3. The D gene is left open where the match is weak. Clone size is given for some rows only: seen once, a few or many times, or a class if the clone is expanded.

>TRBJ2-3|12|TRBV25-1|TRBD1|NA
CASSWDRATQYF
TGTGCCAGCAGTTGGGACAGGGCTACGCAGTATTTT
>TRBJ2-2|13|TRBV7-3|NA|NA
CASSFKGQGELFF
TGTGCCAGCAGCTTTAAAGGACAGGGGGAGCTGTTTTTT
>TRBJ1-5|15|TRBV18|TRBD1|few
CASSPQTGGGQPQHF
TGTGCCAGCTCACCACAGACAGGGGGGGGTCAGCCCCAGCATTTT
>TRBJ2-2|16|TRBV7-2|NA|NA
CASSLRGVGNTGELFF
TGTGCCAGCAGCCTTAGAGGGGTAGGGAACACCGGGGAGCTGTTTTTT
>TRBJ2-5|16|TRBV5-6|TRBD1|NA
CASSQATGLRRETQYF
TGTGCCAGCAGCCAAGCGACAGGGCTTAGAAGAGAGACCCAGTACTTC
>TRBJ1-4|16|TRBV29-1|NA|NA
CSVEDPPGATNEKLFF
TGCAGCGTTGAAGATCCTCCAGGGGCAACTAATGAAAAACTGTTTTTT
>TRBJ2-1|13|TRBV24-1|TRBD1|NA
CARADRGPNEQFF
TGTGCCCGGGCGGACAGGGGCCCCAATGAGCAGTTCTTC
>TRBJ2-1|12|TRBV12-3/TRBV12-4|NA|few
CASSYNYNEQFF
TGTGCCAGCAGCTATAATTACAATGAGCAGTTCTTC
>TRBJ2-6|16|TRBV12-2|NA|NA
CASRLTTGLGANVLTF
TGTGCAAGTCGCTTAACAACAGGGTTGGGGGCCAACGTCCTGACTTTC
>TRBJ2-2|16|TRBV19|TRBD2|NA
CASSPTGGASTGELFF
TGTGCCAGTAGTCCGACCGGGGGGGCCAGCACCGGGGAGCTGTTTTTT
>TRBJ2-3|16|TRBV4-3|NA|NA
CASSQELALSTDTQYF
TGCGCCAGCAGCCAAGAGCTAGCGTTAAGCACAGATACGCAGTATTTT
>TRBJ2-3|16|TRBV2|NA|NA
CASSDSDRRYTDTQYF
TGTGCCAGCAGTGACTCCGACAGGCGCTACACAGATACGCAGTATTTT
>TRBJ1-1|13|TRBV7-2|NA|NA
CASSLQQALEAFF
TGTGCCAGCAGCTTACAACAGGCCCTTGAAGCTTTCTTT
>TRBJ1-2|9|TRBV20-1|NA|NA
CSSIAGYTF
TGCAGTTCGATAGCAGGCTACACCTTC
>TRBJ2-2|16|TRBV5-1|NA|NA
CASSLGQTANTGELFF
TGCGCCAGCAGCTTAGGCCAGACAGCGAACACCGGGGAGCTGTTTTTT
>TRBJ1-1|14|TRBV6-6|NA|NA
CASSRGYVNTEAFF
TGTGCCAGCAGCAGGGGCTATGTGAACACTGAAGCTTTCTTT
>TRBJ2-5|14|TRBV5-1|TRBD1|NA
CASTATGGGETQYF
TGCGCCAGTACCGCCACAGGGGGAGGCGAGACCCAGTACTTC
>TRBJ1-5|13|TRBV6-1|NA|NA
CASSEEGNQPQHF
TGTGCCAGCAGTGAGGAGGGCAATCAGCCCCAGCATTTT
>TRBJ1-2|15|TRBV4-2|NA|NA
CASSQGGQTGYGYTF
TGTGCCAGCAGCCAAGGCGGACAGACAGGCTATGGCTACACCTTC
>TRBJ2-5|12|TRBV6-6|NA|NA
CASSSRGETQYF
TGTGCCAGCAGTAGCAGGGGAGAGACCCAGTACTTC
>TRBJ2-2|16|TRBV7-3|NA|few
CASSSSDLTWTGELFF
TGTGCCAGCAGCTCGTCGGACTTAACGTGGACCGGGGAGCTGTTTTTT
>TRBJ1-2|15|TRBV19|NA|NA
CASTARGTSYYGYTF
TGTGCCAGTACCGCAAGGGGGACATCCTACTATGGCTACACCTTC
>TRBJ1-1|15|TRBV19|NA|NA
CASKFSPSGNTEAFF
TGTGCCAGTAAGTTTTCCCCCTCGGGGAACACTGAAGCTTTCTTT
>TRBJ2-3|14|TRBV5-1|NA|NA
CASSPGTGTDTQYF
TGCGCCAGCAGCCCCGGGACGGGCACAGATACGCAGTATTTT
>TRBJ2-2|16|TRBV5-1|NA|NA
CASSLVALANTGELFF
TGCGCCAGCAGCTTGGTTGCCCTAGCGAACACCGGGGAGCTGTTTTTT
>TRBJ1-1|14|TRBV6-5|NA|NA
CASSYGPANTEAFF
TGTGCCAGCAGTTACGGTCCAGCAAACACTGAAGCTTTCTTT
>TRBJ2-1|17|TRBV18|NA|NA
CASSPPSAQARGREQFF
TGTGCCAGCTCACCCCCCTCGGCTCAAGCGCGGGGTCGCGAGCAGTTCTTC
>TRBJ1-6|14|TRBV18|TRBD1|few
CASSPQGANSPLHF
TGTGCCAGCTCACCACAGGGGGCGAACTCACCCCTCCACTTT
>TRBJ1-1|15|TRBV28|NA|once
CASKVGGAGGAEAFF
TGTGCCAGCAAGGTGGGCGGGGCTGGGGGGGCTGAAGCTTTCTTT
>TRBJ2-5|12|TRBV3-1/TRBV3-2|NA|NA
CASSQGGGSQYF
TGTGCCAGCAGCCAAGGTGGGGGGTCCCAGTACTTC
>TRBJ1-3|15|TRBV7-2|NA|NA
CASSFSWGSGNTIYF
TGTGCCAGCAGCTTTAGTTGGGGCTCTGGAAACACCATATATTTT
>TRBJ1-2|15|TRBV12-1|NA|NA
CASFPWNSLNYGYTF
TGTGCCAGCTTCCCTTGGAACAGCCTAAACTATGGCTACACCTTC
>TRBJ2-2|15|TRBV2|TRBD1|NA
CASSGQGANTGELFF
TGTGCCAGCAGTGGACAGGGCGCGAACACCGGGGAGCTGTTTTTT
>TRBJ2-3|16|TRBV6-5|TRBD1|NA
CASSYSGRGPSDTQYF
TGTGCCAGCAGTTACTCTGGCAGGGGGCCCTCAGATACGCAGTATTTT
>TRBJ2-3|12|TRBV6-5|NA|NA
CASRPVQGTQYF
TGTGCCAGCCGGCCAGTCCAAGGTACGCAGTATTTT
>TRBJ2-2|13|TRBV24-1|NA|NA
CATSVYSTGELFF
TGTGCCACCAGTGTTTACTCCACCGGGGAGCTGTTTTTT